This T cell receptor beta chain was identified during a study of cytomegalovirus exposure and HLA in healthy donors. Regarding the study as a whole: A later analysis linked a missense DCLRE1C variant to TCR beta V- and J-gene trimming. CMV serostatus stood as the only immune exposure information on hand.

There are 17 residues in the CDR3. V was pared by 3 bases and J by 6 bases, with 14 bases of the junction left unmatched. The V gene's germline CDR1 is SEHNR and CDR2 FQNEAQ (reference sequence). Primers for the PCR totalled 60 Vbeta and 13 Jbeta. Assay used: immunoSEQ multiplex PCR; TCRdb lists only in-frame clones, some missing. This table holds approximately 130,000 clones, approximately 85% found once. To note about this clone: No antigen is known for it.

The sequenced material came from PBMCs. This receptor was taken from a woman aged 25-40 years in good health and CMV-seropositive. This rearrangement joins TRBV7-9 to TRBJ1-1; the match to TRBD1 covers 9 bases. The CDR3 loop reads CASSFPIDRGTGPEAFF. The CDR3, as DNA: TGTGCCAGCAGCTTCCCCATTGACAGGGGGACAGGACCTGAAGCTTTCTTT.